The 2 T cell receptor beta chains presented below share a single source sample, sequenced in a study of blood T cell repertoires in COVID-19. Method: immunoSEQ multiplex PCR; TCRdb's copy keeps in-frame clones and lacks some. The table lists about 50,000 clones, approximately 90% of them singletons. Sample: peripheral blood. These receptor sequences come from a human donor in a cohort sampled during active COVID-19.

V usage is TRBV6-5 and J usage is TRBJ2-5, with D possibly being TRBD1 (6 bases). Germline V gives CDR1 MNHEY, CDR2 SVGAGI. The V and J ends lost 6 bases and 2 bases respectively, with 10 bases between them. This CDR3 contains 13 residues. CDR3 nucleotide sequence: TGTGCCAGCAGACCACAGGGACAAGAGACCCAGTACTTC. This encodes CASRPQGQETQYF.

The chain uses TRBV18 and TRBJ2-7; 8 bases are a match to TRBD2. Looked up from germline, CDR1 is KGHSH and CDR2 is LQKENI. This CDR3 is 13 amino acids long. Trimming removed 6 bases from V and 2 bases from J; junction bases left unmatched: 3. CDR3 region: CASSPGLAYEQYF. The CDR3, as DNA: TGTGCCAGCTCGCCGGGACTAGCCTACGAGCAGTACTTC. The full variable domain, rest sourced from reference TRBV18 and TRBJ2-7, is NAGVMQNPRHLVRRRGQEARLRCSPMKGHSHVYWYRQLPEEGLKFMVYLQKENIIDESGMPKERFSAEFPKEGPSILRIQQVVRGDSAAYFCASSPGLAYEQYFGPGTRLTVT.